This TCR beta chain was profiled in a study of blood T cell repertoires in COVID-19. Study-wide background: Researchers got acute and convalescent COVID-19 samples from the United States, Italy and Spain. Nucleic acid was either cDNA or gDNA, and it came from T cells, B-cell-depleted T cells, or PBMCs.

V shed 2 bases and J shed 4 bases, with 13 bases lying between them. Germline-derived CDR1 and CDR2 are SGHNT and YYREEE (reference sequence). This CDR3 is built from 14 residues. Study members were between about 18 and 95 years old and lived in approximately 25 US regions. Study processing details: Reference gene primer amplification gave nucleated cell count estimates. Sequenced by immunoSEQ multiplex PCR; TCRdb stores in-frame clones only, minus some. That table furnishes V, J and clone size, whereas the DNA furnished D and trimming. The sample includes hundreds of thousands of clones, about nine tenths of them seen just once.

Sequenced: PBMCs or T cells enriched from blood (not recorded which). The TCR was taken from a middle-aged woman with acute COVID-19. The chain uses TRBV5-4 and TRBJ2-7; D perhaps matches TRBD1 (5 bases). The DNA for the CDR3 is TGTGCCAGCAGCTTAGTAGGGGCTGATTACGAGCAGTACTTC. Translated, it gives CASSLVGADYEQYF.